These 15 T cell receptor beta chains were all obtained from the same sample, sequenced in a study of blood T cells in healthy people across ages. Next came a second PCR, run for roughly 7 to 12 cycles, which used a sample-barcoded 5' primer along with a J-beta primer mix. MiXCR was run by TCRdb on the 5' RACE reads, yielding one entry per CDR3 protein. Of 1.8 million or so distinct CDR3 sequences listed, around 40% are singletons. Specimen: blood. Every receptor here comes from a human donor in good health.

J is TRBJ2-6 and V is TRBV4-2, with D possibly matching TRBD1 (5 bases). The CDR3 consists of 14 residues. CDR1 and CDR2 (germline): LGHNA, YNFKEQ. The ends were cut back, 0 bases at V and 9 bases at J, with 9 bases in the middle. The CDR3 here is CASSQDFRDNVLTF. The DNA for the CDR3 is TGTGCCAGCAGCCAAGATTTCAGGGACAACGTCCTGACTTTC.

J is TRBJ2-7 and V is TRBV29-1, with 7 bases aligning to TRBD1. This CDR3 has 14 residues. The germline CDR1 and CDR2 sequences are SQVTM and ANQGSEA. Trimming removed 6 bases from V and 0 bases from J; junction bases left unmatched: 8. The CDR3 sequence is CSVQRGRRSYEQYF. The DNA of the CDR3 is TGCAGCGTCCAAAGGGGGCGACGCTCCTACGAGCAGTACTTC.

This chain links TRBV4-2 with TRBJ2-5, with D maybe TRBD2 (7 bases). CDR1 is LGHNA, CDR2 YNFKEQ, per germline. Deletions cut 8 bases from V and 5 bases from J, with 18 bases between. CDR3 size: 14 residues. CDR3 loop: CASGLEGGMETQYF. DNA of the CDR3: TGTGCCAGCGGCCTCGAGGGGGGGATGGAGACCCAGTACTTC.

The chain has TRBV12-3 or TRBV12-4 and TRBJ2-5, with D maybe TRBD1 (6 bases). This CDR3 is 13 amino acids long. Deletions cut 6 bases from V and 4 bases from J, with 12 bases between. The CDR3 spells CASRINRVETQYF. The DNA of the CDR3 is TGTGCCAGCAGGATCAACAGGGTAGAGACCCAGTACTTC.

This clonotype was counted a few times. The CDR3 loop is CSVDGAGGPHEQFF. The CDR3 DNA reads as TGCAGCGTCGATGGGGCGGGGGGGCCCCATGAGCAGTTCTTC. The chain uses TRBV29-1 and TRBJ2-1, with 9 positions matching TRBD2. Trimming took 6 bases from V and 8 from J; bases not matched to a gene: 11. Germline V CDR1 and CDR2: SQVTM, ANQGSEA. This CDR3 spans 14 amino acids.

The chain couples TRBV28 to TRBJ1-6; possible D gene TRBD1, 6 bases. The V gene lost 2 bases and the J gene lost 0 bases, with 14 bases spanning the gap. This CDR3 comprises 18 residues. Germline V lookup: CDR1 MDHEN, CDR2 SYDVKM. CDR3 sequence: CASSLPPWTDSYNSPLHF. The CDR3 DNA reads TGTGCCAGCAGTTTACCCCCTTGGACAGACTCCTATAATTCACCCCTCCACTTT.

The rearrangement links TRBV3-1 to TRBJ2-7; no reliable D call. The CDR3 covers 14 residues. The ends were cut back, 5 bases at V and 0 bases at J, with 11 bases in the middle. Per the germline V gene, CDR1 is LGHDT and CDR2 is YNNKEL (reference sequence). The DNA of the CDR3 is TGTGCCAGCAGCTGCACGACTGACTCCTACGAGCAGTACTTC. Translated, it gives CASSCTTDSYEQYF.

CDR3 residues: CSARDRLGGDGYTF. The DNA of the CDR3 is TGCAGTGCTAGAGACCGGCTGGGGGGGGATGGCTACACCTTC. V is TRBV20-1 and J is TRBJ1-2, with TRBD1 as a possible D gene (5 bases). The V gene's germline CDR1 is DFQATT and CDR2 SNEGSKA (reference sequence). The CDR3 contains 14 residues. V dropped 0 bases and J dropped 6 bases, with 14 bases sitting between them.

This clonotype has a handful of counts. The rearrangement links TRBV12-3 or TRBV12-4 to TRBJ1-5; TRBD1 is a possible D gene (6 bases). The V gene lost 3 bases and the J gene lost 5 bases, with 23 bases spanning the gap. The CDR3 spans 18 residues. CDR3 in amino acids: CASSFNLGDIIGDQPQHF. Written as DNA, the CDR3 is TGTGCCAGCAGTTTTAACCTCGGGGACATCATCGGCGATCAGCCCCAGCATTTT.

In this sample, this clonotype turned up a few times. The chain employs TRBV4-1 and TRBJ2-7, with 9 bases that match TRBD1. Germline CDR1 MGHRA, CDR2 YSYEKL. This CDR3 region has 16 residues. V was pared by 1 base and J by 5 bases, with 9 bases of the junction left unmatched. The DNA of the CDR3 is TGCGCCAGCAGCCAAGTAAGGACAGGGGCGCAGGACGAGCAGTACTTC. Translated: CASSQVRTGAQDEQYF.

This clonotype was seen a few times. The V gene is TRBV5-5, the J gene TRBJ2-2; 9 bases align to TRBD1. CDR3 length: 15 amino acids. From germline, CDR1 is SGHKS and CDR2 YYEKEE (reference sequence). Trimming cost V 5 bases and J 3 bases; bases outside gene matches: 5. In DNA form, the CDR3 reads TGTGCCAGCAGACAGACAGGGGGTTACACCGGGGAGCTGTTTTTT. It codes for CASRQTGGYTGELFF.

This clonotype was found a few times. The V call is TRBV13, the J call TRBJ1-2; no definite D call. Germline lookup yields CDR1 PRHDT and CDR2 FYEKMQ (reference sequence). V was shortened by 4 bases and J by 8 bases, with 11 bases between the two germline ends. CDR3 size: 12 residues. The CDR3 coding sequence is TGTGCCAGCAGCTGGGCAGGCAACGGCTACACCTTC. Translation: CASSWAGNGYTF.

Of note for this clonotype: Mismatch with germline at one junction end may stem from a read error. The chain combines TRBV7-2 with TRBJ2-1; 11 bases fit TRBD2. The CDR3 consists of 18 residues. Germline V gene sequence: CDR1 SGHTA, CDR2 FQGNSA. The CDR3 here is CAGSLVFKTSGDYGEQFF. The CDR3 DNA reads TGTGCCGGCAGCTTAGTTTTTAAGACTAGCGGGGATTACGGGGAGCAGTTCTTC.

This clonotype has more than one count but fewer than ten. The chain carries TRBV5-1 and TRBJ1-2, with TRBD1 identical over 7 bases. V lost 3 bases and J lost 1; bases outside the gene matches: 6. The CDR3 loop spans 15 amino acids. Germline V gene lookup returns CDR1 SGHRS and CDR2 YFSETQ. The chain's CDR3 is CASSSGTVRNYGYTF. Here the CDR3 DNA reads TGCGCCAGCAGCTCCGGGACAGTTCGTAACTATGGCTACACCTTC.

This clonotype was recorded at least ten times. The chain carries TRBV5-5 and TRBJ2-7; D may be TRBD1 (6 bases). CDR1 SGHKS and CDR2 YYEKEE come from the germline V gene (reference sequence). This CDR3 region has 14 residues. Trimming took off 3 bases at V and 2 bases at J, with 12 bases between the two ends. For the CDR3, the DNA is TGTGCCAGCAGCTCGGATGGGACACCCTACGAGCAGTACTTC. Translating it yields CASSSDGTPYEQYF.